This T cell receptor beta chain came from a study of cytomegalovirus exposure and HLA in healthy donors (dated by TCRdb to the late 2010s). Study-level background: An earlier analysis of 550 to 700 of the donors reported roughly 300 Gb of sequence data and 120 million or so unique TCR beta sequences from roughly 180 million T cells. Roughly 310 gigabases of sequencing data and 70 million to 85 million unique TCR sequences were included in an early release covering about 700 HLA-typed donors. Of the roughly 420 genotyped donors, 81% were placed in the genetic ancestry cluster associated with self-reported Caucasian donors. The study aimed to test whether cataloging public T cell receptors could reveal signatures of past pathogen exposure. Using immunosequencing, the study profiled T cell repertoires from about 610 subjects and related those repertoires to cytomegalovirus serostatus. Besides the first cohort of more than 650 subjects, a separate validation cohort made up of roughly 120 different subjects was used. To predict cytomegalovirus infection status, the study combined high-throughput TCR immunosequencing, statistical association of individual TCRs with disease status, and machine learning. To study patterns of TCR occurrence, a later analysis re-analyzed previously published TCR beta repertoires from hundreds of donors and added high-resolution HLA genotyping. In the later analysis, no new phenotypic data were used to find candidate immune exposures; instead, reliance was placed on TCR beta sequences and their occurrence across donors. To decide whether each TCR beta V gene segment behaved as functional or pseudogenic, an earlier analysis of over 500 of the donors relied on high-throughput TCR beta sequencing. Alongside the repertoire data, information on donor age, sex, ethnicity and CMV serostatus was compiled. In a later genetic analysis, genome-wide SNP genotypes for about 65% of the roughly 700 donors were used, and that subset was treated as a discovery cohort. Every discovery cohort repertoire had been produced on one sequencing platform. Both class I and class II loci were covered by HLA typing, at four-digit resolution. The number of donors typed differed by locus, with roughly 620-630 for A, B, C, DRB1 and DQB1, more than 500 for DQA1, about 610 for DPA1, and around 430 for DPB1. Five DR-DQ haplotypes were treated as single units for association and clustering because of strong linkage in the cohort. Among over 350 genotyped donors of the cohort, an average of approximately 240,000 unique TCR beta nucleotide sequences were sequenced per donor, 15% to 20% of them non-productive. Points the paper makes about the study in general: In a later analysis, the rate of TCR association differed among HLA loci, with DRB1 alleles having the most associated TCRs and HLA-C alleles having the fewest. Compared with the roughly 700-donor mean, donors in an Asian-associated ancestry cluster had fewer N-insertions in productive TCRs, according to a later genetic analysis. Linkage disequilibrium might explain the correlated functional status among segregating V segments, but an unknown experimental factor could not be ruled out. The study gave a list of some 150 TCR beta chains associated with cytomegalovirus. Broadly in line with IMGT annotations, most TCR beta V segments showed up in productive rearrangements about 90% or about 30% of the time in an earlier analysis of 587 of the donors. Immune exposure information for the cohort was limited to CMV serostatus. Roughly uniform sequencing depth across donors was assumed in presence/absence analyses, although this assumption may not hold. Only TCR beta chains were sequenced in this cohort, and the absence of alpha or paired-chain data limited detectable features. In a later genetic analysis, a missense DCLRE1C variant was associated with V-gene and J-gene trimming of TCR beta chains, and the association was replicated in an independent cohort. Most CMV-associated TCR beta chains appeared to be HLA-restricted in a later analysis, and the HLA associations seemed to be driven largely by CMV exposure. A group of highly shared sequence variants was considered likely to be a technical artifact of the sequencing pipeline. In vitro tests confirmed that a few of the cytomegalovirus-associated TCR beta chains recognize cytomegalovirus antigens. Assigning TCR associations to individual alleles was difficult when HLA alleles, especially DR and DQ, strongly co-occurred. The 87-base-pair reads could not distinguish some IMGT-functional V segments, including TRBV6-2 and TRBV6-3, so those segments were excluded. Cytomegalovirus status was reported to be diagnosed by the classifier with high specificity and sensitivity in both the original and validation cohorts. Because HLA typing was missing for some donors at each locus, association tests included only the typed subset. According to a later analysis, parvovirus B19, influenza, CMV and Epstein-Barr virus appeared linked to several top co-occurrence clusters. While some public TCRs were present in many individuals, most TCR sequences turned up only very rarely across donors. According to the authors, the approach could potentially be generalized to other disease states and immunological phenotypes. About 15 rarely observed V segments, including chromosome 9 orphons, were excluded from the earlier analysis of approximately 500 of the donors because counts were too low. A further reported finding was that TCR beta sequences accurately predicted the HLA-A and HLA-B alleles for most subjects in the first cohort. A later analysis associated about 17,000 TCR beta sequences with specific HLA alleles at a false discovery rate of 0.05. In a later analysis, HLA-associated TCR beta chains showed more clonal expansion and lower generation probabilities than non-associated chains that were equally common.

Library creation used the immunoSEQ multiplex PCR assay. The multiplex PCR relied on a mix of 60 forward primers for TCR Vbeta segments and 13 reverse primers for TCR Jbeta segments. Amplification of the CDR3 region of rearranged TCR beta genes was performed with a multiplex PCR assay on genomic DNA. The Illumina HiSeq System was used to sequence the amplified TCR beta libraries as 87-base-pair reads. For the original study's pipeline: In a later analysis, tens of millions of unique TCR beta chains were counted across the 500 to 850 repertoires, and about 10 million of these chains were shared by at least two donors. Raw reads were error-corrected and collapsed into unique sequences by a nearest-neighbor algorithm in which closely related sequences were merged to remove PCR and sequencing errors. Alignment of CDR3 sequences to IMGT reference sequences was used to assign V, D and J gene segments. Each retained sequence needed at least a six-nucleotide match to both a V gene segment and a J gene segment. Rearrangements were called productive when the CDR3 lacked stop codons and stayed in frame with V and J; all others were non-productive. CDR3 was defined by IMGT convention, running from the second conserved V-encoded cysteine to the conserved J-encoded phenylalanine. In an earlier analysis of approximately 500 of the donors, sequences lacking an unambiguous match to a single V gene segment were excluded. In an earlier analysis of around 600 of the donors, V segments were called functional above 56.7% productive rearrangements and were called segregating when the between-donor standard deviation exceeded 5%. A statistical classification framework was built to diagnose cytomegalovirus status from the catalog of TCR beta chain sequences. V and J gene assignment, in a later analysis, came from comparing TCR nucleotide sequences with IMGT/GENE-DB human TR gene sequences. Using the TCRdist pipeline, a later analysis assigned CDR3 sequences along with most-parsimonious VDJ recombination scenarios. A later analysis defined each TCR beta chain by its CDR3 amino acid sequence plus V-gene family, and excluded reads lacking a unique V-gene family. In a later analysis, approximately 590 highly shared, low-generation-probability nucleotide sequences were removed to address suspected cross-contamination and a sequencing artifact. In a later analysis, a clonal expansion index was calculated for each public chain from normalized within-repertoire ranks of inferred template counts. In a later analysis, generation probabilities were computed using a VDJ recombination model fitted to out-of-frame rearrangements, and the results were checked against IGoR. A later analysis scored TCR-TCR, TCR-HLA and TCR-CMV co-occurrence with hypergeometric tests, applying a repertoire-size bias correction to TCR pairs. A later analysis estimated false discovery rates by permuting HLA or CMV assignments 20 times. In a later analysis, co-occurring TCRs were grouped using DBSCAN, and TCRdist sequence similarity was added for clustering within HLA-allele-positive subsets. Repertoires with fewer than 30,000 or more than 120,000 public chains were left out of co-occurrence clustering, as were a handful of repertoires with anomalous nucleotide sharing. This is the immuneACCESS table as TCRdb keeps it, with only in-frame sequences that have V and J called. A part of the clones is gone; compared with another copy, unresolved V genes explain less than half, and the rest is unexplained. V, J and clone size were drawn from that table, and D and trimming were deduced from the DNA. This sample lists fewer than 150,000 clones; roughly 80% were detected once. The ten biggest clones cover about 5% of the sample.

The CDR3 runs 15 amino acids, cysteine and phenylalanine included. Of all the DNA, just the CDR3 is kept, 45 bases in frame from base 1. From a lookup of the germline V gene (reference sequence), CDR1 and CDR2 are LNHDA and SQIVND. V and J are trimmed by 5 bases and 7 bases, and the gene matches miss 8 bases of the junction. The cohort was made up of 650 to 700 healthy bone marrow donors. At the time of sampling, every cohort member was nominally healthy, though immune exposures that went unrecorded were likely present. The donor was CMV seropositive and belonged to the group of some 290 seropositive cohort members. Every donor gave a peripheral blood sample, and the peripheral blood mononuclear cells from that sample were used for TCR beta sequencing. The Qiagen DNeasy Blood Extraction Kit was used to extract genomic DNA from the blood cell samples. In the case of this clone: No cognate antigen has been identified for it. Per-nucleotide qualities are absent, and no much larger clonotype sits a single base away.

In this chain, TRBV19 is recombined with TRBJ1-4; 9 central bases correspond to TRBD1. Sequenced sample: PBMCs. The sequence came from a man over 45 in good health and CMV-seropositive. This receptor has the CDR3 CASSPLRQGGEKLFF. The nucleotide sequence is TGTGCCAGTAGTCCCCTTCGACAGGGGGGTGAAAAACTGTTTTTT.